The present T cell receptor beta chain was sequenced within a study of T cells after yellow fever vaccination. Study-level results: Once the booster was given, most primary-vaccination clones reappeared, at roughly 96% for CD4 and more than 85% for CD8.

Unmatched junction bases numbered 10, after V lost 5 bases and J lost 6 bases. The CDR3 spans 15 residues. CDR1 SGHRS and CDR2 YFSETQ come from the germline V gene. TCRdb fed the 5' RACE reads into MiXCR, producing one record per CDR3 protein. The sample records some 350,000 distinct CDR3 sequences, 3% to 4.5% being singletons. This clonotype came up a few times. The antigen is not known. The clonotype was recovered from a man aged 18 to 29 who received the YFV17D yellow fever vaccine. This sample comprised PBMCs, obtained 5 days after the yellow fever booster vaccination. The V and J genes are TRBV5-1 and TRBJ2-2, with TRBD2 matching 7 bases. The CDR3 protein is CASRGLTSYAGELFF. CDR3 bases: TGCGCCAGCAGGGGGTTGACTAGCTACGCCGGGGAGCTGTTTTTT.